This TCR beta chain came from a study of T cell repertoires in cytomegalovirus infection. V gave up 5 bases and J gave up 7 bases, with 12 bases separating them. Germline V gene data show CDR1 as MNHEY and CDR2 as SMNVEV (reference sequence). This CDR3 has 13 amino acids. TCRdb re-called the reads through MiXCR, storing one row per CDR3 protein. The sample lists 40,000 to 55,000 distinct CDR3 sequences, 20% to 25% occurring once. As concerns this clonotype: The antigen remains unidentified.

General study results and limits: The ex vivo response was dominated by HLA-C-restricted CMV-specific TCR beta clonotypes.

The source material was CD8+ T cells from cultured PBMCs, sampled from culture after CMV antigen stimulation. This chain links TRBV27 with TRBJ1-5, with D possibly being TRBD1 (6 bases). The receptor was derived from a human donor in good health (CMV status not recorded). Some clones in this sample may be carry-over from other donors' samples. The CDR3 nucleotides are TGTGCCAGCAGTACAGGGTGGAGACAGCCCCAGCATTTT. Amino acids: CASSTGWRQPQHF.